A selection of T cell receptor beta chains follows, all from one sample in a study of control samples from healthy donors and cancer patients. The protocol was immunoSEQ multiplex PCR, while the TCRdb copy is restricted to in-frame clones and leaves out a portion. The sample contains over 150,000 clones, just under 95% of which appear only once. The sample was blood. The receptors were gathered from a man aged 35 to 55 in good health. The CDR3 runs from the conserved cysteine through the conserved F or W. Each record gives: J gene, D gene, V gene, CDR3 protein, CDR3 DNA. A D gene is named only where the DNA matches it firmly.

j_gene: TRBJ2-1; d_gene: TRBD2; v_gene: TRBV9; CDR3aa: CASSLVPGLAGVEQFF; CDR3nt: TGTGCCAGCAGTTTAGTCCCGGGACTAGCGGGGGTGGAGCAGTTCTTC
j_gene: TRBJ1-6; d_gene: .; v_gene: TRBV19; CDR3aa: CASRDSRTRNNSPLHF; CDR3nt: TGTGCCAGTAGGGACTCGAGGACCCGTAATAATTCACCCCTCCACTTT
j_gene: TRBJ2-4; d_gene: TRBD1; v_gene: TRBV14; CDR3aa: CASSLRTGGSKNIQYF; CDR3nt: TGTGCCAGCAGCCTAAGGACAGGGGGGTCCAAAAACATTCAGTACTTC
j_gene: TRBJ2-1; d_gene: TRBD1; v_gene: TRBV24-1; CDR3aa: CATSEDRRGLSGNEQFF; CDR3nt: TGTGCCACCAGTGAAGACCGCAGGGGGTTGAGCGGCAATGAGCAGTTCTTC
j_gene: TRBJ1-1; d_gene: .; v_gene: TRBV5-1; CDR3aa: CASSWDGTRIMNTEAFF; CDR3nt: TGCGCCAGCAGCTGGGACGGAACCCGTATCATGAACACTGAAGCTTTCTTT
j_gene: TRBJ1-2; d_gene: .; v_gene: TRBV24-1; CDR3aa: CATSDHGATYGYTF; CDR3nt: TGTGCCACCAGTGACCACGGGGCCACCTATGGCTACACCTTC
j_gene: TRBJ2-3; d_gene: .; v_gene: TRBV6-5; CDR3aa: CASGIYITDTQYF; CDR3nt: TGTGCCAGCGGGATTTACATCACAGATACGCAGTATTTT
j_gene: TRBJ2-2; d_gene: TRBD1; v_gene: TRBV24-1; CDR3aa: CATSASFRGQTGGTGELFF; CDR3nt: TGTGCCACCAGTGCCTCTTTTAGGGGACAGACTGGGGGCACCGGGGAGCTGTTTTTT
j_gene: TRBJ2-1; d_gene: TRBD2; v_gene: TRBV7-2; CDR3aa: CASSLDQLAGVSYNEQFF; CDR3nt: TGTGCCAGCAGCTTAGATCAGCTAGCGGGGGTTAGCTACAATGAGCAGTTCTTC
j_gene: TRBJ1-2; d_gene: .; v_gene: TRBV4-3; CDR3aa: CASSQEAWNYGYTF; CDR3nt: TGCGCCAGCAGCCAAGAGGCCTGGAACTATGGCTACACCTTC
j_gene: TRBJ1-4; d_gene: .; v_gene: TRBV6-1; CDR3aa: CASSELVGTNEKLFF; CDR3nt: TGTGCCAGCAGTGAATTAGTAGGGACTAATGAAAAACTGTTTTTT
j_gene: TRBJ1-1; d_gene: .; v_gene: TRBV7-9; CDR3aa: CASRPGGGLTRGTEAFF; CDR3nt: TGTGCCAGCCGCCCGGGGGGGGGTCTCACAAGGGGCACTGAAGCTTTCTTT
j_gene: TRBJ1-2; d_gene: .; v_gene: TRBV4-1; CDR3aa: CASSQGEQVDYGYTF; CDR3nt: TGCGCCAGCAGCCAAGGGGAACAGGTTGACTATGGCTACACCTTC
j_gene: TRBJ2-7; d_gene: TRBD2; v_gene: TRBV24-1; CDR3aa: CATSDSHRTSGGGEQYF; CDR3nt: TGTGCCACCAGTGATTCCCATAGGACTAGCGGGGGAGGCGAGCAGTACTTC